This T cell receptor (beta chain) was documented in a study of blood T cell repertoires in COVID-19. About the research overall: The United States, Italy and Spain provided the acute and convalescent COVID-19 samples. PBMCs, B-cell-depleted T cells, or T cells provided the cDNA or gDNA that made up the material.

V shed 1 base and J shed 0 bases, with 16 bases lying between them. The CDR3 sequence is 18 residues long. The germline gives CDR1 SNHLY, CDR2 FYNNEI. Per the study methods: Amplifying reference gene primers gave estimates of nucleated cell counts. Produced via immunoSEQ multiplex PCR; TCRdb's table is partial and in-frame only. V and J calls and clone size come straight from that table; D and trimming were deduced from the DNA. The sample carries over 200,000 clones, about nine tenths recorded once. Sequencing input: peripheral blood. V gene TRBV2 combines with J gene TRBJ1-5, with a possible D match to TRBD1 (5 bases). The source of this sequence is a woman aged 55-69 years with acute or convalescent COVID-19. The CDR3 nucleotides are TGTGCCAGCAGTGAAGTGCTCAGGGCACATAATAGCAATCAGCCCCAGCATTTT. This gives the protein CASSEVLRAHNSNQPQHF.